These T cell receptor beta chains were read from a single sample in a study of siplizumab effects on memory and regulatory T cells. Only in-frame clones appear in the TCRdb table, and some are missing; sequencing was by immunoSEQ multiplex PCR. The sample records over 65,000 clones, 93% being singletons. Sample: CD8+ T cells sorted from blood. The receptors were gathered from a human donor in good health. Each CDR3 is given with its conserved first and last residue. The order of the fields is D gene, J gene, V gene, CDR3 DNA, CDR3 protein. The D gene is left open where the match is weak.

>TRBD1|TRBJ1-5|TRBV11-2
TGTGCCAGCAGCTTAGATTTCGGGGCAGGGGGTCAGCCCCAGCATTTT
CASSLDFGAGGQPQHF
>.|TRBJ1-2|TRBV21-1
TGTGCCAGCAGCATCTGGGACAGGTCTTATGGCTACACCTTC
CASSIWDRSYGYTF
>.|TRBJ1-4|TRBV6-5
TGTGCCAGCAGTTACTCACACCTTTCTAATGAAAAACTGTTTTTT
CASSYSHLSNEKLFF
>TRBD1|TRBJ1-1|TRBV28
TGTGCCAGCAGTAAAAGGACAGGGGGCTACACTGAAGCTTTCTTT
CASSKRTGGYTEAFF
>.|TRBJ1-4|TRBV19
TGTGCCAGTAGCCAGGGTGGGACTAATGAAAAACTGTTTTTT
CASSQGGTNEKLFF
>.|TRBJ2-1|TRBV2
TGTGCCAGCAGTGAAGGGGGGCCCCGCGATGAGCAGTTCTTC
CASSEGGPRDEQFF
>.|TRBJ1-5|TRBV19
TGTGCCAGTACATGGGCGGGACCCAATCAGCCCCAGCATTTT
CASTWAGPNQPQHF
>.|TRBJ2-5|TRBV5-1
TGCGCCAGCAGCTTCAATCAAGAGACCCAGTACTTC
CASSFNQETQYF
>.|TRBJ2-2|TRBV6-5
TGTGCCAGCAGTTACGCGTCAGGGGCGCTGTTTTTT
CASSYASGALFF
>.|TRBJ1-1|TRBV2
TGTGCCAGCAGTGGTTACGGCGCTCGGGACACTGAAGCTTTCTTT
CASSGYGARDTEAFF
>.|TRBJ1-1|TRBV29-1
TGCAGCGTTGACAATAGGGGGGCTGAAGCTTTCTTT
CSVDNRGAEAFF
>.|TRBJ2-5|TRBV7-2
TGTGCCAGTGTGGCAGTCTACCAAGAGACCCAGTACTTC
CASVAVYQETQYF
>TRBD2|TRBJ2-5|TRBV9
TGTGCCAGCAGCGGCGGGGGAGGAGAGACCCAGTACTTC
CASSGGGGETQYF
>.|TRBJ1-1|TRBV5-4
TGTGCCAGCAGCGTGGGACCGGCGGTCGAAGCTTTCTTT
CASSVGPAVEAFF
>TRBD2|TRBJ2-2|TRBV13
TGTGCCAGCAGCTTCTCGGGGGGGGCCGTCAGCGGGGAGCTGTTTTTT
CASSFSGGAVSGELFF
>TRBD2|TRBJ2-5|TRBV19
TGTGCCAGTAGTATATTTGAGCGGGGAAATCACCAAGAGACCCAGTACTTC
CASSIFERGNHQETQYF
>TRBD2|TRBJ2-3|TRBV6-4
TGTGCCAGCAGCCCGGGACTAGTAGGAACAGATACGCAGTATTTT
CASSPGLVGTDTQYF
>TRBD1|TRBJ2-7|TRBV5-5
TGTGCCAGCAGCGCGGGACAGGGGATGGGGGAGCAGTACTTC
CASSAGQGMGEQYF
>.|TRBJ2-6|TRBV14
TGTGCCAGCAGCCAAGGGGGGGCCTGGGCCAACGTCCTGACTTTC
CASSQGGAWANVLTF
>TRBD1|TRBJ1-2|TRBV28
TGTGCCAGCAGCCGGAGGACAGGGAACTATGGCTACACCTTC
CASSRRTGNYGYTF
>.|TRBJ2-1|TRBV6-1
TGTGCCAGCAGTGAACGTTACAATGAGCAGTTCTTC
CASSERYNEQFF
>.|TRBJ1-5|TRBV4-1
TGCGCCAGCAGCCCGGGGTATAGCAATCAGCCCCAGCATTTT
CASSPGYSNQPQHF
>TRBD1|TRBJ2-7|TRBV28
TGTGCCAGCAGTTCCCGACAGGGGGCCTACGAGCAGTACTTC
CASSSRQGAYEQYF